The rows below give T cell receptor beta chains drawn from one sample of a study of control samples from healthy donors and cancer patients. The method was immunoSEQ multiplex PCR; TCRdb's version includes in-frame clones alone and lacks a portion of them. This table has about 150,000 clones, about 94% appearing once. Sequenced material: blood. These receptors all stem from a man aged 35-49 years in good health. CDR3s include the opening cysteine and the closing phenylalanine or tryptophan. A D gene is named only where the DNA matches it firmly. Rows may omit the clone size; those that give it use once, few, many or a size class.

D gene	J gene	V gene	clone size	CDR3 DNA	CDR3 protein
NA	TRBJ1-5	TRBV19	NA	TGTGCCAGTAGTATGACGGATCAGCCCCAGCATTTT	CASSMTDQPQHF
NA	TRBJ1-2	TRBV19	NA	TGTGCCAGTAGTATGAGGGTGACGAATGGCTACACCTTC	CASSMRVTNGYTF
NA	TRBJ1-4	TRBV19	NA	TGTGCCAGTAGTATGGGGTCGGGGAAGGAAAAACTGTTTTTT	CASSMGSGKEKLFF
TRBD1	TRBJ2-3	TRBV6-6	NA	TGTGCCAGCAGTTACGGGCAGGGGGAAAGCACAGATACGCAGTATTTT	CASSYGQGESTDTQYF
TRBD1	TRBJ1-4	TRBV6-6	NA	TGTGCCAGCAGTTACTCTCCCGGGACAGGGGAGGAAAAACTGTTTTTT	CASSYSPGTGEEKLFF
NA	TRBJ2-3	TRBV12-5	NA	TGTGCTAGTGGTTTGGTACCCGGGAATACGCAGTATTTT	CASGLVPGNTQYF
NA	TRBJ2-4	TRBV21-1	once	TGTGCCAGCAGCCGGATGGGACAGCTAGCCAAAAACATTCAGTACTTC	CASSRMGQLAKNIQYF
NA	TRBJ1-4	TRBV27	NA	TGTGCCAGCAGTTTAAAAGGCTTTTATAAAGGGACATCCGAAAAACTGTTTTTT	CASSLKGFYKGTSEKLFF
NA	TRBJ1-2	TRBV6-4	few	TGTGCCAGCAGTCCGGGAGGGGGTGATAACTATGGCTACACCTTC	CASSPGGGDNYGYTF
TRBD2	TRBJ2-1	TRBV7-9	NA	TGTGCCAGCAGCCCCCAAGTGGGACTAGCTTACCTTGAGCAGTTCTTC	CASSPQVGLAYLEQFF
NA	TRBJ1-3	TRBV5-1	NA	TGCGCCAGCAGTAGCGAGGGAATCTCTGGAAACACCATATATTTT	CASSSEGISGNTIYF
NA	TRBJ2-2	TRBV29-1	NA	TGCAGCGTGACTAGTAGTGTCGGGGAGCTGTTTTTT	CSVTSSVGELFF
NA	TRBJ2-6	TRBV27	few	TGTGCCAGCAGTTTACAGGCGTCTGGGGCCAACGTCCTGACTTTC	CASSLQASGANVLTF
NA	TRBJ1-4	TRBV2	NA	TGTGCCAGCAGTGAATGGGGCCAAGAAAAACTGTTTTTT	CASSEWGQEKLFF
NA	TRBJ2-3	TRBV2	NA	TGTGCCAGCAGACGGTTCCCCACAGATACGCAGTATTTT	CASRRFPTDTQYF
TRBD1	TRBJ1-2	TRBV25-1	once	TGTGCCAGCAGTGAATGGGGACAGGCAACCCTCTATGGCTACACCTTC	CASSEWGQATLYGYTF
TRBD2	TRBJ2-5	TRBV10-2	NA	TGCGCCAGCAGTGAGCCCAGCGGGGGGGCCGCCCAGTACTTC	CASSEPSGGAAQYF
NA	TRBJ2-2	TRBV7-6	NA	TGTGCCAGCAGCTTATTTGGGACCTCACCCCCCACCGGGGAGCTGTTTTTT	CASSLFGTSPPTGELFF
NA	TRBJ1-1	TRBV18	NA	TGTGCCAGCTCACCAGCTCGGGGTTTGAACACTGAAGCTTTCTTT	CASSPARGLNTEAFF
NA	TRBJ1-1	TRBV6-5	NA	TGTGCCAGCAGCACCACCGACGGCAACACTGAAGCTTTCTTT	CASSTTDGNTEAFF
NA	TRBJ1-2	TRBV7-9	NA	TGTGCCAGCAGCAGGCCCTGGGACTATGGCTACACCTTC	CASSRPWDYGYTF
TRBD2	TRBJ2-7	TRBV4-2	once	TGTGCCAGCAGCCAAGAAACTAGCGGGGCCTACGAGCAGTACTTC	CASSQETSGAYEQYF
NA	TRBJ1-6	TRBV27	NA	TGTGCCAGCAGACCCTCTGGAGGGGCCAATTCACCCCTCCACTTT	CASRPSGGANSPLHF
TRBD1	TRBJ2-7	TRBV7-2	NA	TGTGCCAGCAGCTGGCGTACCGGGACAGGGGGCTTCGAGCAGTACTTC	CASSWRTGTGGFEQYF
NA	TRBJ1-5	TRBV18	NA	TGTGCCAGCTCACCGGGCGGAGCCACTCAGCCCCAGCATTTT	CASSPGGATQPQHF
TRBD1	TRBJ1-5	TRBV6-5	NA	TGTGCCAGCAGTTCAGACAGGGGGCTTCAGCCCCAGCATTTT	CASSSDRGLQPQHF
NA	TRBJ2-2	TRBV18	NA	TGTGCCAGCTCACCCAGGGATGGGGACACCGGGGAGCTGTTTTTT	CASSPRDGDTGELFF
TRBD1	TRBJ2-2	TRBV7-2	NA	TGTGCCAGCAGCCCCGGCGGACAGGGGAACACCGGGGAGCTGTTTTTT	CASSPGGQGNTGELFF
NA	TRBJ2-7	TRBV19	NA	TGTGCCAGCGGGCAGGACCTCTACGAGCAGTACTTC	CASGQDLYEQYF
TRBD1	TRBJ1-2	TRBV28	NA	TGTGCCAGCAGGGGAGGGGGCAGGGGCTACACCTTC	CASRGGGRGYTF
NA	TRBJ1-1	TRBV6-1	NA	TGTGCCAGCAGTGAATGGGGGAACACTGAAGCTTTCTTT	CASSEWGNTEAFF
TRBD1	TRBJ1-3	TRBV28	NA	TGTGCCAGCAGCGAGGGGGCGAAAAGCTCTGGAAACACCATATATTTT	CASSEGAKSSGNTIYF
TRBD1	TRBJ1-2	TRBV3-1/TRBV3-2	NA	TGTGCCAGCAGCCAAGGACCGGGACAGGGAAATGGCTACACCTTC	CASSQGPGQGNGYTF